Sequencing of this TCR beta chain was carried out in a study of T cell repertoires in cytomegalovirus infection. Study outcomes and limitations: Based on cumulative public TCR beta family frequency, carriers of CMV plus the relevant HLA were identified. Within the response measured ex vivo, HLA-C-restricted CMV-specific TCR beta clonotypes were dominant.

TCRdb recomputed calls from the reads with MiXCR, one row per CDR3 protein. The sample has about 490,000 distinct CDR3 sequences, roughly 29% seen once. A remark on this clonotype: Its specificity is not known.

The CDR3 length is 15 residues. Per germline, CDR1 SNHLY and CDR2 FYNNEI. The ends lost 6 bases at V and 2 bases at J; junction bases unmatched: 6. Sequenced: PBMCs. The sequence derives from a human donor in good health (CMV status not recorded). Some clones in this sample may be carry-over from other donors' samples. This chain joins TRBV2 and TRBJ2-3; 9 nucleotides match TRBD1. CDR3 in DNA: TGTGCCAGCAGAGACAGGGGGACCTACACAGATACGCAGTATTTT. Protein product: CASRDRGTYTDTQYF. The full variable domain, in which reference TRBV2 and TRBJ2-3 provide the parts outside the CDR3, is EPEVTQTPSHQVTQMGQEVILRCVPISNHLYFYWYRQILGQKVEFLVSFYNNEISEKSEIFDDQFSVERPDGSNFTLKIRSTKLEDSAMYFCASRDRGTYTDTQYFGPGTRLTVL.